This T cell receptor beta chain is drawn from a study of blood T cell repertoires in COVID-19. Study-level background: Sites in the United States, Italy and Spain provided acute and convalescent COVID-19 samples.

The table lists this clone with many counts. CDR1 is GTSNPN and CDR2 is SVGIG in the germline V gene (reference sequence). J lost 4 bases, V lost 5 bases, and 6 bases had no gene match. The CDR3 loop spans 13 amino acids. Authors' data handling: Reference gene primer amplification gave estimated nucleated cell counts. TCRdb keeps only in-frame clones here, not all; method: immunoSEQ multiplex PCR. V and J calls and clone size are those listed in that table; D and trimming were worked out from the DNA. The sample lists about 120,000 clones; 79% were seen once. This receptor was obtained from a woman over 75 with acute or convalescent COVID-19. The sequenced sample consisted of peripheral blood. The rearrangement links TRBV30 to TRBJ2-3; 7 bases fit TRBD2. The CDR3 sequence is CAWGGAGADTQYF. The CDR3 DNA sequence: TGTGCCTGGGGAGGCGCGGGAGCAGATACGCAGTATTTT.